The 27 T cell receptor beta chains below all came from one sample that was sequenced in a study of Graves' ophthalmopathy and Graves' hyperthyroidism. The study amplified TCR beta CDR3 regions using RNA transcripts. RT-PCR was first run with HTBI primers, then multiplex PCR in a second round. TCRdb ran MiXCR on the multiplex PCR reads and lists one entry per CDR3 protein. The sample includes 150,000 to 200,000 distinct CDR3 sequences, 39% of them seen just once. Sequencing input: peripheral blood. All receptors come from a man aged 30-40 years with Graves' ophthalmopathy.

This clonotype was observed at least ten times. V is TRBV20-1 and J is TRBJ1-1; 7 positions match TRBD1. V gave up 0 bases and J gave up 0 bases; unmatched junction bases: 1. The CDR3 is 14 amino acids. The germline CDR1 and CDR2 sequences are DFQATT and SNEGSKA (reference sequence). CDR3 coding DNA: TGCAGTGCTAGAGACGGACAGGTGAACACTGAAGCTTTCTTT. Translating it yields CSARDGQVNTEAFF.

The J gene is TRBJ1-5, the V gene TRBV6-2 or TRBV6-3; no firm D call. The CDR3 is made up of 14 amino acids. Germline V gene lookup returns CDR1 MNHEY and CDR2 SVGEGT. Trimming stripped 11 bases from V and 7 bases from J, with 21 bases between. CDR3 protein: CASEEQSAGQPQHF. In DNA, the CDR3 is TGTGCCTCGGAAGAACAGAGCGCGGGGCAGCCCCAGCATTTT.

The sample holds many counts of this clonotype. The V and J genes are TRBV9 and TRBJ2-6; D is unclear. The CDR3 consists of 14 residues. With 2 bases removed from V and 11 bases from J, the gap between germline ends came to 14 bases. Germline CDR1 reads SGDLS; CDR2 reads YYNGEE. The CDR3 sequence: CASSVTVASDVLTF. CDR3 bases: TGTGCCAGCAGCGTTACCGTGGCTTCCGACGTCCTGACTTTC.

This clonotype was found many times. CDR3 in DNA: TGTGCCAGCAGTAGCGGCCTCCACGAGCAGTACTTC. Residues: CASSSGLHEQYF. The rearrangement joins TRBV12-3 or TRBV12-4 to TRBJ2-7; D may be TRBD2 (5 bases). V lost 5 bases and J 5 bases, leaving 10 bases between the germline ends. There are 12 residues in the CDR3.

This clonotype was counted ten times or more. This chain connects TRBV5-1 to TRBJ2-7; possible D gene TRBD2, 5 bases. With 4 bases removed from V and 0 bases from J, the gap between germline ends came to 11 bases. Germline CDR1 reads SGHRS; CDR2 reads YFSETQ. The CDR3 is 14 amino acids. The CDR3 DNA is TGCGCCAGCAGCCGAGAGGGTCCCTCCTACGAGCAGTACTTC. This gives the protein CASSREGPSYEQYF.

This clonotype is a singleton in its sample. The chain recombines TRBV24-1 with TRBJ2-7; D is undetermined. V was pared by 7 bases and J by 2 bases, with 11 bases between. Germline CDR1 reads KGHDR; CDR2 reads SFDVKD. The CDR3 loop spans 13 amino acids. CDR3 sequence: CATSRLQPYEQYF. The CDR3 nucleotides read TGTGCCACCAGCCGACTTCAACCCTACGAGCAGTACTTC.

This clonotype appeared a few times. The rearrangement joins TRBV28 to TRBJ1-6, with 10 bases that match TRBD1. J lost 8 bases, V lost 4 bases, and 5 bases had no gene match. This CDR3 has 15 amino acids. Germline V gives CDR1 MDHEN, CDR2 SYDVKM. The CDR3 DNA reads TGTGCCAGCAGTTACTCGACAGGGGGCTATTCACCCCTCCACTTT. It specifies CASSYSTGGYSPLHF.

In the case of this clonotype: One end of the junction does not line up with germline, which may come from a read error. The rearrangement uses TRBV12-3 or TRBV12-4 and TRBJ2-7; maybe TRBD2 (6 bases). This CDR3 is 13 amino acids long. DNA of the CDR3: TGTGCCAGCACCATGTCCCGGGACTCTTTACCGTTCTTC. Translated, it gives CASTMSRDSLPFF.

This clonotype was detected many times. The gene calls are TRBV5-6 and TRBJ1-2; 9 bases line up with TRBD1. The J segment lost 7 bases and the V segment lost 3 bases, leaving 16 bases of the junction unmatched. Germline loops: CDR1 SGHDT, CDR2 YYEEEE. The CDR3 contains 17 residues. The chain's CDR3 is CASSSVYEWTGVPGYTF. The CDR3 region has the DNA TGTGCCAGCAGCTCGGTTTATGAATGGACAGGGGTCCCTGGCTACACCTTC. Full variable domain (missing parts from reference TRBV5-6 and TRBJ1-2): DAGVTQSPTHLIKTRGQQVTLRCSPKSGHDTVSWYQQALGQGPQFIFQYYEEEERQRGNFPDRFSGHQFPNYSSELNVNALLLGDSALYLCASSSVYEWTGVPGYTFGSGTRLTVV.

This clonotype was counted between two and nine times. This rearrangement joins TRBV28 to TRBJ2-7; D possibly corresponds to TRBD1 (5 bases). The CDR3 loop spans 15 amino acids. Trimming shortened V by 2 bases and J by 2 bases, and 13 bases separated the two germline ends. Germline CDR1 is MDHEN and CDR2 is SYDVKM. CDR3 region: CASSLLGQAPYEQYF. The CDR3 DNA reads TGTGCCAGCAGTTTACTGGGGCAGGCGCCCTACGAGCAGTACTTC.

The CDR3 region has the DNA TGTGCCAGCAGTATCAGGGGGAGGGGGAACACTGAAGCTTTCTTT. This sequence encodes CASSIRGRGNTEAFF. V usage is TRBV27 and J usage is TRBJ1-1; 7 bases agree with TRBD1. With 5 bases clipped from V and 1 base from J, the junction kept 7 bases outside the gene matches. Germline CDR1 and CDR2: MNHEY and SMNVEV (reference sequence). The length of the CDR3 is 15 residues.

This clonotype turned up a few times. This chain uses TRBV28 with TRBJ1-5; D might be TRBD1 (6 bases). V shed 2 bases and J shed 6 bases, with 11 bases lying between them. Germline lookup yields CDR1 MDHEN and CDR2 SYDVKM. This CDR3 contains 14 residues. The DNA for the CDR3 is TGTGCCAGCAGTTTAAACCGACAGGCTCAGCCCCAGCATTTT. Translated, it gives CASSLNRQAQPQHF.

The rearrangement joins TRBV27 to TRBJ1-2, with a weak D call TRBD1 (6 bases). Germline V gives CDR1 MNHEY, CDR2 SMNVEV (reference sequence). The CDR3 has 16 amino acids. V was cut by 4 bases and J by 6 bases, with 21 bases left in between. CDR3 coding DNA: TGTGCCAGCAGTTACCCCAACGCTGGGCAGGGGAATGGCTACACCTTC. Its protein is CASSYPNAGQGNGYTF.

This clonotype was picked up many times. This chain links TRBV6-5 with TRBJ2-7; a possible D gene is TRBD2 (7 bases). Trimming stripped 0 bases from V and 4 bases from J, with 16 bases between. Germline-derived CDR1 and CDR2 are MNHEY and SVGAGI. The CDR3 sequence is 16 residues long. CDR3 coding DNA: TGTGCCAGCAGTTACTCGGTTCGGGGGGCTGATTACGAGCAGTACTTC. Translating it yields CASSYSVRGADYEQYF.

This clonotype was counted many times. V gene TRBV19 combines with J gene TRBJ1-2; 7 bases agree with TRBD1. Germline loops: CDR1 LNHDA, CDR2 SQIVND (reference sequence). The CDR3 contains 13 residues. V dropped 3 bases and J dropped 7; count of bases not matched to a gene: 5. The CDR3 sequence: CASSIETGAGYTF. The CDR3 nucleotides are TGTGCCAGTAGTATCGAAACAGGGGCTGGCTACACCTTC.

The rearrangement links TRBV9 to TRBJ1-6, with D perhaps matching TRBD1 (6 bases). This CDR3 contains 13 residues. V shed 3 bases and J shed 14 bases, with 15 bases lying between them. Germline V lookup: CDR1 SGDLS, CDR2 YYNGEE. CDR3 loop: CASSARGGRSLHF. The DNA of the CDR3 is TGTGCCAGCAGCGCCCGTGGGGGCCGATCCCTCCACTTT.

This chain links TRBV27 with TRBJ1-2, with D tentatively TRBD1 (6 bases). CDR1 is MNHEY and CDR2 is SMNVEV in the germline V gene (reference sequence). The CDR3 contains 14 residues. Deletions cut 2 bases from V and 2 bases from J, with 9 bases between. The CDR3 nucleotides read TGTGCCAGCAGTTTACGACAGGCGAACTATGGCTACACCTTC. Its translation: CASSLRQANYGYTF.

This clonotype was recorded at least ten times. The chain is built from TRBV10-3 and TRBJ2-7, with 8 bases lining up with TRBD2. This CDR3 is 14 amino acids long. V lost 3 bases, J lost 4 bases, and 5 bases stayed unmatched. CDR1 and CDR2 (germline): ENHRY, SYGVKD. Here the CDR3 reads CAISDRREDYEQYF. DNA of the CDR3: TGTGCCATCAGTGATAGGCGGGAGGATTACGAGCAGTACTTC.

This clonotype was seen many times. The chain couples TRBV11-2 to TRBJ2-7, with D possibly being TRBD2 (6 bases). CDR1 and CDR2 (germline): SGHAT, FQNNGV. CDR3 length: 18 amino acids. Trimming shortened V by 2 bases and J by 1 base, and 21 bases separated the two germline ends. The CDR3 here is CASSLYGGLRPESYEQYF. CDR3 bases: TGTGCCAGCAGCTTATATGGGGGACTGAGACCCGAATCCTACGAGCAGTACTTC.

This clonotype was seen ten or more times. V is TRBV15 and J is TRBJ1-5; a possible D gene is TRBD1 (6 bases). This CDR3 region has 14 residues. Germline CDR1 LNHNV, CDR2 YYDKDF (reference sequence). V was pared by 1 base and J by 3 bases, with 7 bases between. CDR3 protein: CATSRGTDNQPQHF. Written as DNA, the CDR3 is TGTGCCACCAGCAGAGGGACAGACAATCAGCCCCAGCATTTT.

This clonotype was observed many times. The chain has TRBV12-3 or TRBV12-4 and TRBJ2-7; the match to TRBD2 covers 13 bases. The CDR3 runs to 18 residues. The J segment lost 0 bases and the V segment lost 6 bases, leaving 11 bases of the junction unmatched. DNA of the CDR3: TGTGCCAGCAGCAGGAAGGGACTAGCGGGGCCCTTCTCCTACGAGCAGTACTTC. Encoded protein: CASSRKGLAGPFSYEQYF.

Many counts were recorded for this clonotype. The chain carries TRBV14 and TRBJ1-2; TRBD1 aligns across 10 bases. This CDR3 contains 15 residues. The ends lost 5 bases at V and 4 bases at J; junction bases unmatched: 7. Germline CDR1 reads SGHDN; CDR2 reads FVKESK. The CDR3 loop is CASSSLTGGPYGYTF. DNA for the CDR3: TGTGCCAGCAGCTCACTGACAGGGGGCCCCTATGGCTACACCTTC.

This clonotype occurred many times. The chain links TRBV2 to TRBJ2-7; TRBD1 aligns across 7 bases. Germline V gene data show CDR1 as SNHLY and CDR2 as FYNNEI. The V and J ends lost 2 bases and 10 bases, in that order; junction bases with no gene match: 5. The CDR3 has 12 amino acids. The CDR3 is CASSESRDRQYF. CDR3 DNA sequence: TGTGCCAGCAGTGAATCAAGGGACAGACAGTACTTC.

This clonotype occurred many times. The chain carries TRBV5-1 and TRBJ1-1; D is unresolved. Trimming left V 3 bases short and J 1 base short, with 10 bases between. CDR1 SGHRS and CDR2 YFSETQ come from the germline V gene. The CDR3 covers 14 residues. For the CDR3, the DNA is TGCGCCAGCAGCTCAGAGACACAGAACACTGAAGCTTTCTTT. It specifies CASSSETQNTEAFF.

This clonotype has a count of ten or more. This rearrangement joins TRBV10-3 to TRBJ1-5; D might be TRBD1 (5 bases). CDR1 ENHRY and CDR2 SYGVKD come from the germline V gene. The CDR3 loop spans 13 amino acids. The CDR3 DNA follows: TGTGTCACGGTCCAGGACATATCTCAGCCCCAGCATTTT. Translation: CVTVQDISQPQHF.

The chain is built from TRBV20-1 and TRBJ2-7; 8 nucleotides match TRBD2. Germline CDR1 and CDR2: DFQATT and SNEGSKA (reference sequence). The CDR3 loop spans 16 amino acids. Trimming removed 6 bases from V and 6 bases from J; junction bases left unmatched: 19. CDR3 coding DNA: TGCAGTGCGGCTTTACTTATCGGCGGGGGGCTGAGCGAGCAGTACTTC. The encoded protein is CSAALLIGGGLSEQYF.

At least ten counts were recorded for this clonotype. V is TRBV12-3 or TRBV12-4 and J is TRBJ1-1; 7 bases fit TRBD1. The CDR3 length is 15 residues. V lost 6 bases and J lost 0; bases outside the gene matches: 7. The CDR3 coding sequence is TGTGCCAGCAGCCGGGCCGGGACAGTGAACACTGAAGCTTTCTTT. This codes for CASSRAGTVNTEAFF.